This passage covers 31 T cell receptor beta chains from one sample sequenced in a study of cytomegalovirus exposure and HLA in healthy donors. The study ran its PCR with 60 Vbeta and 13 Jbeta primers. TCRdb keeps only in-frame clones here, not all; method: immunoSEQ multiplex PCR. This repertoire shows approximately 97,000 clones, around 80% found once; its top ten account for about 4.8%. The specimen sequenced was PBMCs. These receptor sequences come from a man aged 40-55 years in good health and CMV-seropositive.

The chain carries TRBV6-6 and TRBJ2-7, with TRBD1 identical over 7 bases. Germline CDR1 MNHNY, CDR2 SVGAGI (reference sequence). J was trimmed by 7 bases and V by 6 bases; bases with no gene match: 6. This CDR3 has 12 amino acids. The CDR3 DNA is TGTGCCAGCAGCCGGACAGGTTATGAGCAGTACTTC. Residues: CASSRTGYEQYF.

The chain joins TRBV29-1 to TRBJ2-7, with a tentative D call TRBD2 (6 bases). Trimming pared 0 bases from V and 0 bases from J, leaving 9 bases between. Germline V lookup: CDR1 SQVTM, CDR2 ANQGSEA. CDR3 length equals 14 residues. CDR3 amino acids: CSVEEPRGSYEQYF. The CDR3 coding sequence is TGCAGCGTTGAAGAGCCGCGGGGCTCCTACGAGCAGTACTTC.

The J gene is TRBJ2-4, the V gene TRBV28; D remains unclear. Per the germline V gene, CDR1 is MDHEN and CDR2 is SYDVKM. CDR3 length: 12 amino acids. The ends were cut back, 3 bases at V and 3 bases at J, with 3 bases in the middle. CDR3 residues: CASSFGKNIQYF. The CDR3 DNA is TGTGCCAGCAGTTTCGGCAAAAACATTCAGTACTTC.

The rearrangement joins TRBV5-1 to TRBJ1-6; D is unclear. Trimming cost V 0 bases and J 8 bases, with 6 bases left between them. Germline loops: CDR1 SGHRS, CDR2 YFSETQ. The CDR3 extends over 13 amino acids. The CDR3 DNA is TGCGCCAGCAGCTTGGCCGGGGATTCACCCCTCCACTTT. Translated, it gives CASSLAGDSPLHF.

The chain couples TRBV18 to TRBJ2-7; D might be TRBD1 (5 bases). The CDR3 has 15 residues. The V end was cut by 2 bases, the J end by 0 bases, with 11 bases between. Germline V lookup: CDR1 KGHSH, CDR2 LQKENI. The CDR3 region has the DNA TGTGCCAGCTCACCAGGAAGTCAGGGCTCCTACGAGCAGTACTTC. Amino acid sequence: CASSPGSQGSYEQYF.

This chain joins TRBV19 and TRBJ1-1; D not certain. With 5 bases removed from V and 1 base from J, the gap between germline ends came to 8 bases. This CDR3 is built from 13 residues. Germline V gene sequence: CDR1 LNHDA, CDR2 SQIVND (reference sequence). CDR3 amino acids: CASSETGNTEAFF. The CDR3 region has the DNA TGTGCCAGTAGTGAGACGGGGAACACTGAAGCTTTCTTT.

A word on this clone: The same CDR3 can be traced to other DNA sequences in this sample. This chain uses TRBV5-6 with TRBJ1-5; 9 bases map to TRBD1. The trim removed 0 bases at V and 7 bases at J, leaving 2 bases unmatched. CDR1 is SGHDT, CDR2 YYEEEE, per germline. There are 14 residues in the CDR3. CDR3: CASSLGTGVQPQHF. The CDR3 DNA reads TGTGCCAGCAGCTTGGGGACAGGGGTCCAGCCCCAGCATTTT.

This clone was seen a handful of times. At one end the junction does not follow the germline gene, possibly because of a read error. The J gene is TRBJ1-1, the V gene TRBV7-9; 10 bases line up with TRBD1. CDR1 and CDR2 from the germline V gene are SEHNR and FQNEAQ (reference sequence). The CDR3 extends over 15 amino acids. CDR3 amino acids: CSSSLAGTGESEAFF. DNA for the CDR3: TGTTCCAGCAGCTTAGCCGGGACAGGGGAGTCTGAAGCTTTCTTT.

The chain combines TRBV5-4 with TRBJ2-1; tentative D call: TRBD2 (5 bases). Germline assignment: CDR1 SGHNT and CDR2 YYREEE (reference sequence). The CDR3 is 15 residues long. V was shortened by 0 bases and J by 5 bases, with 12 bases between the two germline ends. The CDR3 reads CASSLVTRVNNEQFF. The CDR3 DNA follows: TGTGCCAGCAGCTTGGTCACTAGGGTGAACAATGAGCAGTTCTTC.

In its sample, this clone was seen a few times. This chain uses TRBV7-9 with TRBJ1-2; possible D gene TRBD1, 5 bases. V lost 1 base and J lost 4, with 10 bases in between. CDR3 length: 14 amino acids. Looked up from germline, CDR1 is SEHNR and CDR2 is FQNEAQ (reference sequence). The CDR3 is CASSLESGIYGYTF. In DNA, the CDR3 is TGTGCCAGCAGCTTAGAGTCAGGGATCTATGGCTACACCTTC.

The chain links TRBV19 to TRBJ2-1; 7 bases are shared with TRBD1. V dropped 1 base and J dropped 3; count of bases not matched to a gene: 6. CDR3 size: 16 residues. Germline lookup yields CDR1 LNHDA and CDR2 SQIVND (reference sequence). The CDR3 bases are TGTGCCAGTAGTATAGGTAGAGGGGGCTACTACAATGAGCAGTTCTTC. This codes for CASSIGRGGYYNEQFF. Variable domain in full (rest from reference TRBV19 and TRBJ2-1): DGGITQSPKYLFRKEGQNVTLSCEQNLNHDAMYWYRQDPGQGLRLIYYSQIVNDFQKGDIAEGYSVSREKKESFPLTVTSAQKNPTAFYLCASSIGRGGYYNEQFFGPGTRLTVL.

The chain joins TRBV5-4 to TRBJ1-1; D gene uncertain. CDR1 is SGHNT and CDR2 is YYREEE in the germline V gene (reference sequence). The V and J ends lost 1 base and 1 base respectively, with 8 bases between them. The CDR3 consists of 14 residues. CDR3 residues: CASSLRQANTEAFF. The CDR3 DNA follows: TGTGCCAGCAGCTTGAGGCAGGCGAACACTGAAGCTTTCTTT.

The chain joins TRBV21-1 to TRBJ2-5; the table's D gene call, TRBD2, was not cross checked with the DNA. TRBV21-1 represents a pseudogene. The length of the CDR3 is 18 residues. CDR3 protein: CASRPTFGGGRSIETQYF. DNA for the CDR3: TGTGCCAGCAGACCAACCTTCGGGGGCGGGAGATCCATAGAGACCCAGTACTTC.

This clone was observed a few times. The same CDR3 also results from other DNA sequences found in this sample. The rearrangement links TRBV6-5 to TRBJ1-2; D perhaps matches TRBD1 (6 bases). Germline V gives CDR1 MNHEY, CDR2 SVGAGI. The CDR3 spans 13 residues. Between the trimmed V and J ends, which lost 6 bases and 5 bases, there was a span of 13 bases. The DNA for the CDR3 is TGTGCCAGCAGCTTGGACAGAACATATGGCTACACCTTC. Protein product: CASSLDRTYGYTF.

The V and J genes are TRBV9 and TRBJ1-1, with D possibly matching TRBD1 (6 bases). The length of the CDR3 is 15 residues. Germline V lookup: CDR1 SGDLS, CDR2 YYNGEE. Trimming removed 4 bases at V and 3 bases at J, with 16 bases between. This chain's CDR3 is CASSPRGAGYTEAFF. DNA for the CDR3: TGTGCCAGCAGCCCCCGGGGGGCGGGATACACTGAAGCTTTCTTT.

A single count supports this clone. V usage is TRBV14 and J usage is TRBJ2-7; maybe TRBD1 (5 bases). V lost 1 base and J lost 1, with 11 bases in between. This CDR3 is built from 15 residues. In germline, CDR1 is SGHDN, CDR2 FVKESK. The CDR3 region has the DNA TGTGCCAGCAGCCAAGGGTTGCCAGGGTCCTACGAGCAGTACTTC. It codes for CASSQGLPGSYEQYF.

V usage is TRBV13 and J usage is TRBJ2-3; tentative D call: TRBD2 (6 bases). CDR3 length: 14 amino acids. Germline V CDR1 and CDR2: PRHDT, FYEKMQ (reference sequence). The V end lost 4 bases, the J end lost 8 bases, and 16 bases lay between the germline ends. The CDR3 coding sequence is TGTGCCAGCAGCTCCCGGGACTCCCAGCCTACGCAGTATTTT. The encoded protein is CASSSRDSQPTQYF.

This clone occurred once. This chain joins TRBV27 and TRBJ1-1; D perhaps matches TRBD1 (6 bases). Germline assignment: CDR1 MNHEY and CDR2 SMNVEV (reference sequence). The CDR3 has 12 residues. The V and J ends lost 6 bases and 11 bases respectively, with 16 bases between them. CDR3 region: CASRGGPGRAFF. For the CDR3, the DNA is TGTGCCAGCAGGGGGGGGCCGGGACGGGCTTTCTTT.

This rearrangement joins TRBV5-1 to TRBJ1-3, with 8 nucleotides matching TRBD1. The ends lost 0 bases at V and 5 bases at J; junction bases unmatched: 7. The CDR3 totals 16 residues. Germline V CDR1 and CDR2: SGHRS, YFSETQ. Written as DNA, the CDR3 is TGCGCCAGCAGCTTGGGATCAGGACAGGGAAGAAACACCATATATTTT. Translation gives CASSLGSGQGRNTIYF.

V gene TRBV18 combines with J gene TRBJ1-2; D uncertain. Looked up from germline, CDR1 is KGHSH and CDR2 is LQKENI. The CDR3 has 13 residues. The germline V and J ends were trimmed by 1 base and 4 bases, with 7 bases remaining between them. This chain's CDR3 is CASSPQELYGYTF. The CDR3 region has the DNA TGTGCCAGCTCACCACAGGAGCTCTATGGCTACACCTTC.

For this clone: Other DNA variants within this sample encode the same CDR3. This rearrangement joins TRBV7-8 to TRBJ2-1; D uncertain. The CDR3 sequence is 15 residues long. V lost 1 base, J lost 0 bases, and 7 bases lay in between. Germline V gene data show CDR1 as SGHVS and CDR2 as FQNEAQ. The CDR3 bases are TGTGCCAGCAGCTTAGGTGTCAGCTCCTACAATGAGCAGTTCTTC. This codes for CASSLGVSSYNEQFF.

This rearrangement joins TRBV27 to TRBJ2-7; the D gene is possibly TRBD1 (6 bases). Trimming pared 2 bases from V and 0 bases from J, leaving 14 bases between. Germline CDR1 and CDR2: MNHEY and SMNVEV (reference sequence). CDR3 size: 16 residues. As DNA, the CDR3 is TGTGCCAGCAGTTTAACCCAACAGGGCCTCTCCTACGAGCAGTACTTC. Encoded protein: CASSLTQQGLSYEQYF.

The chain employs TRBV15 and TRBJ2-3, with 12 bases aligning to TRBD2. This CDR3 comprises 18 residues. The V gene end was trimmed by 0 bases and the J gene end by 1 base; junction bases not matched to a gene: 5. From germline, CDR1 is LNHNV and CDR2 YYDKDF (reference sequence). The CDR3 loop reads CATSRDETSGSRTDTQYF. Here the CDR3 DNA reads TGTGCCACCAGCAGAGATGAGACTAGCGGGAGCCGCACAGATACGCAGTATTTT.

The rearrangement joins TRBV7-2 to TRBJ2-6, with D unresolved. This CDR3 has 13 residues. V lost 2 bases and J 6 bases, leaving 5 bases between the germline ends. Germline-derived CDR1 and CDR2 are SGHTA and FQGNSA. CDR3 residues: CASSLLEANVLTF. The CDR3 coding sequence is TGTGCCAGCAGCTTATTAGAGGCCAACGTCCTGACTTTC. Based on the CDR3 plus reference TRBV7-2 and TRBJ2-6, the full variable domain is GAGVSQSPSNKVTEKGKDVELRCDPISGHTALYWYRQSLGQGLEFLIYFQGNSAPDKSGLPSDRFSAERTGGSVSTLTIQRTQQEDSAVYLCASSLLEANVLTFGAGSRLTVL.

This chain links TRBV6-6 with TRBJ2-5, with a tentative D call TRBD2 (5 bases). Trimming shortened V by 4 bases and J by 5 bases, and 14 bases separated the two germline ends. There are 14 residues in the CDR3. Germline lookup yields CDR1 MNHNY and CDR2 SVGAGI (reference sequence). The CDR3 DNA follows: TGTGCCAGCAGTTTCGGGCGGGCGAGGGAGACCCAGTACTTC. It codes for CASSFGRARETQYF.

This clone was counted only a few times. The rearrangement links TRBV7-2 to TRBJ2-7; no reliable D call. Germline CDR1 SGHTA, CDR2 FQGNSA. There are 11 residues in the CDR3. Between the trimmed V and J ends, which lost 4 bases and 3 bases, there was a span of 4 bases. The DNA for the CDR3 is TGTGCCAGCAGCTCCATCTACGAGCAGTACTTC. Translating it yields CASSSIYEQYF.

The CDR3 coding sequence is TGTGCCAGCTCACCGGAGGGGGCAGGAGAAAAACTGTTTTTT. It yields the protein CASSPEGAGEKLFF. The chain carries TRBV18 and TRBJ1-4; 7 bases map to TRBD1. Germline V gives CDR1 KGHSH, CDR2 LQKENI. With V trimmed by 3 bases and J by 8 bases, 6 bases remained unmatched. The CDR3 is 14 amino acids.

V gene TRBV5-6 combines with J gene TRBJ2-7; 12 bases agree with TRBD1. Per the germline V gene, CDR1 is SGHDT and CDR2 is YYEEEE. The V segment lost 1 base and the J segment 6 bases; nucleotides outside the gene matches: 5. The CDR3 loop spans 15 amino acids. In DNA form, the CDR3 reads TGTGCCAGCAGCTTGCTAGGGACAGGGGGCACCGAGCAGTACTTC. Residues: CASSLLGTGGTEQYF. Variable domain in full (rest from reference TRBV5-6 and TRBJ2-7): DAGVTQSPTHLIKTRGQQVTLRCSPKSGHDTVSWYQQALGQGPQFIFQYYEEEERQRGNFPDRFSGHQFPNYSSELNVNALLLGDSALYLCASSLLGTGGTEQYFGPGTRLTVT.

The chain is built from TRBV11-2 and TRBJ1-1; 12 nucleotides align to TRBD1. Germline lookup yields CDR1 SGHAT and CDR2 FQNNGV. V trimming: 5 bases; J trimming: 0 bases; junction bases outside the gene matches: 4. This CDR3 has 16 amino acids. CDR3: CASSEGQGAMNTEAFF. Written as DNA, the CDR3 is TGTGCCAGCAGCGAGGGACAGGGGGCCATGAACACTGAAGCTTTCTTT.

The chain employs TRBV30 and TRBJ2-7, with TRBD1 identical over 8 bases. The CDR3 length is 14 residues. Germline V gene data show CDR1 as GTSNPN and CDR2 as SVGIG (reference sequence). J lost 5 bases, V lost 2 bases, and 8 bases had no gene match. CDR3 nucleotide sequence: TGTGCCTGGAGTATCGGGGGACAGGTCCACGAGCAGTACTTC. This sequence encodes CAWSIGGQVHEQYF.

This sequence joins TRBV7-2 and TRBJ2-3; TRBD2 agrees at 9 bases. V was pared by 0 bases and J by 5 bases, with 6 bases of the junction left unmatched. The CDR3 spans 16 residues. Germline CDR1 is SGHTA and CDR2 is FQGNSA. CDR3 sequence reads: CASSLAGSGRGDTQYF. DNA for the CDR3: TGTGCCAGCAGCTTAGCGGGTAGCGGGAGAGGAGATACGCAGTATTTT.